The rows below give T cell receptor beta chains drawn from one sample of a study of blood T cell repertoires in COVID-19. Here immunoSEQ multiplex PCR was the method, and the copy in TCRdb shows in-frame clones only, minus some. This table has approximately 80,000 clones, 90% appearing once. The sample taken for sequencing was peripheral blood. The receptors come from a woman aged 45-65 years in a cohort sampled during active COVID-19. The CDR3 runs from the conserved cysteine through the conserved F or W. D genes are given only for firm matches. Clone sizes are given selectively: once, few, many, or a class where the clone is expanded.

clone size	V gene	J gene	D gene	CDR3 DNA	CDR3 protein
NA	TRBV27	TRBJ1-2	NA	TGTGCCAGCAGTTTGTCGACAGGTGACGAGGGCTACACCTTC	CASSLSTGDEGYTF
NA	TRBV28	TRBJ1-4	TRBD1	TGTGCCAGCAGTTCGAGGACAGGGACTAATGAAAAACTGTTTTTT	CASSSRTGTNEKLFF
NA	TRBV6-5	TRBJ2-5	TRBD2	TGTGCCAGCAGTTACGCGAGCGGGGAGGAGTTGGAGACCCAGTACTTC	CASSYASGEELETQYF
once	TRBV6-5	TRBJ1-2	NA	TGTGCCAGCTCAATGGAGATCTATGGCTACACCTTC	CASSMEIYGYTF
NA	TRBV21-1	TRBJ2-7	NA	TGTGCCAGCAGCTCCCGGAGGGGCAGGGACGACGAGCAGTACTTC	CASSSRRGRDDEQYF
few	TRBV27	TRBJ2-7	NA	TGTGCCAGCAGGAGACAGAGAGCCTACGAGCAGTACTTC	CASRRQRAYEQYF
NA	TRBV2	TRBJ2-7	NA	TGTGCCAGCAAAAGCGAGACCTACGAGCAGTACTTC	CASKSETYEQYF
NA	TRBV15	TRBJ1-2	TRBD1	TGTGCCACCAGCAGAGCTACAGGGGGCGATGGCTACACCTTC	CATSRATGGDGYTF
NA	TRBV11-3	TRBJ2-1	TRBD2	TGTGCCAGCAGCTTAGATCGAGGCGGGAGACCCTACAATGAGCAGTTCTTC	CASSLDRGGRPYNEQFF
NA	TRBV6-4	TRBJ1-1	TRBD1	TGTGCCAGCAGTGGAGGGACAGGCAATAAGATCGCTGAAGCTTTCTTT	CASSGGTGNKIAEAFF
NA	TRBV27	TRBJ2-1	NA	TGTGCCAGCAGTCCATCAGGGCAGGGTGTAATGAGGCAGTTCTTC	CASSPSGQGVMRQFF
NA	TRBV21-1	TRBJ2-7	NA	TGTGCCAGCAGCAAAGAGGCGGTCCAGGACACCTTGTCCTACGAGCAGTACTTC	CASSKEAVQDTLSYEQYF
NA	TRBV27	TRBJ2-5	NA	TGTGCCAGCAGTTTAGGGTATGGGGGAGGTCGTGAGAAGACCCAGTACTTC	CASSLGYGGGREKTQYF
NA	TRBV6-5	TRBJ2-1	NA	TGTGCCACCCAAACAAGTCACAATGAGCAGTTCTTC	CATQTSHNEQFF
NA	TRBV10-3	TRBJ2-2	NA	TGTGCCCCCCTCCGGGGGAACACCGGGGAGCTGTTTTTT	CAPLRGNTGELFF
NA	TRBV4-1	TRBJ2-3	TRBD2	TGCGCCAGCAGCCAAGAACCTAGCGGCCCTAGCACAGATACGCAGTATTTT	CASSQEPSGPSTDTQYF
NA	TRBV11-2	TRBJ2-1	NA	TGTGCCAGCAGCCGGGGGACCTACAATGAGCAGTTCTTC	CASSRGTYNEQFF
NA	TRBV7-9	TRBJ2-1	NA	TGTGCCAGCAGCTTAAGGGGGCGGGAAACGAGTGAGCAGTTCTTC	CASSLRGRETSEQFF
NA	TRBV19	TRBJ1-5	NA	TGTGCTTCCGAGGCCGATTTTAATCAGCCCCAGCATTTT	CASEADFNQPQHF
few	TRBV4-1	TRBJ2-1	TRBD2	TGCGCCAGCAGCCCGGGACTAGCGTACAATGAGCAGTTCTTC	CASSPGLAYNEQFF
NA	TRBV14	TRBJ2-7	NA	TGTGCCAGCAGCCAAACAGGGACCTCCTACGAGCAGTACTTC	CASSQTGTSYEQYF
few	TRBV3-1/TRBV3-2	TRBJ2-2	NA	TGTGCCAGCAGTGCACTAGTGAACACCGGGGAGCTGTTTTTT	CASSALVNTGELFF
NA	TRBV18	TRBJ1-5	NA	TGTGCCAGCTCACCAGGGGAGGCCATTAGCAATCAGCCCCAGCATTTT	CASSPGEAISNQPQHF
NA	TRBV12-3/TRBV12-4	TRBJ2-1	NA	TGTGCCAGCAGCCGGGACTTCGACGATGAGCAGTTCTTC	CASSRDFDDEQFF
NA	TRBV27	TRBJ1-1	NA	TGTGCCAGCAGTCGTGCCCAGGGACTCAACACTGAAGCTTTCTTT	CASSRAQGLNTEAFF
NA	TRBV14	TRBJ1-4	NA	TGTGCCAGCAGCCGACAGCCGAATGAAAAACTGTTTTTT	CASSRQPNEKLFF
NA	TRBV15	TRBJ2-3	TRBD1	TGTGCCACCAGTCAGACAGGGTTTAATACGCAGTATTTT	CATSQTGFNTQYF
few	TRBV5-1	TRBJ2-7	NA	TGCGCCAGCAGCTCAGACATCCAGGCCTACGAGCAGTACTTC	CASSSDIQAYEQYF
NA	TRBV6-2/TRBV6-3	TRBJ2-7	TRBD2	TGTGCCAGCAGCTCGGCGGGAGGCCTCAACTACGAGCAGTACTTC	CASSSAGGLNYEQYF